These T cell receptor beta chains were read from a single sample in a study of shared clonotypes between healthy human individuals. Here immunoSEQ multiplex PCR was the method, and the copy in TCRdb shows in-frame clones only, minus some. The table includes more than 2 million clones, around 95% detected once. Sequenced input: naive CD4+ T cells sorted from blood. The receptors shown here come from a man aged 18-30 years in good health. CDR3s include the opening cysteine and the closing phenylalanine or tryptophan. The D gene is left open where the match is weak. Only some rows state a clone size, as once, few, many or a class for expanded clones.

CASGSYSNQPQHF TGTGCCAGTGGGTCGTATAGCAATCAGCCCCAGCATTTT TRBV6-5 . once TRBJ1-5
CASTIRTGGTDTQYF TGTGCCAGCACGATTAGGACAGGGGGCACAGATACGCAGTATTTT TRBV6-1 TRBD1 . TRBJ2-3
CASSQEQGVVYEQYF TGCGCCAGCAGCCAAGAGCAGGGGGTTGTCTACGAGCAGTACTTC TRBV4-3 TRBD1 . TRBJ2-7
CASSIYPPEYNEQFF TGTGCCAGCAGCATCTACCCGCCCGAATACAATGAGCAGTTCTTC TRBV13 . . TRBJ2-1
CASSPITGRSSPLHF TGTGCCAGCTCACCAATTACAGGTCGATCTTCACCCCTCCACTTT TRBV18 . . TRBJ1-6
CARSLWSGCTETQYF TGTGCCAGAAGCTTGTGGTCAGGCTGTACAGAGACCCAGTACTTC TRBV5-3 . . TRBJ2-5
CASSRSGGANEQFF TGTGCCAGCAGCCGTAGCGGGGGGGCCAATGAGCAGTTCTTC TRBV25-1 TRBD2 . TRBJ2-1
CASRRGTGLDNEQFF TGTGCCAGCAGGAGAGGGACAGGGTTGGACAATGAGCAGTTCTTC TRBV2 TRBD1 once TRBJ2-1
CASSADDTSGSSAVGQFF TGTGCCAGCAGCGCGGACGACACTAGCGGGAGTTCGGCTGTCGGGCAGTTCTTC TRBV9 TRBD2 . TRBJ2-1
CACERYWGYEQYF TGTGCCTGCGAAAGGTATTGGGGCTACGAGCAGTACTTC TRBV30 . . TRBJ2-7
CASSLSGQGRGYTF TGCGCCAGCAGCTTATCTGGACAGGGAAGGGGCTACACCTTC TRBV5-1 TRBD1 . TRBJ1-2
CASGTGPAYEQYF TGTGCCAGCGGGACAGGCCCGGCCTACGAGCAGTACTTC TRBV19 TRBD1 . TRBJ2-7
CASSPGEKLFF TGTGCCAGCAGTCCCGGAGAAAAACTGTTTTTT TRBV6-5 . . TRBJ1-4
CASSGDTPNYGYTF TGTGCCAGCAGTGGGGACACCCCTAACTATGGCTACACCTTC TRBV2 . once TRBJ1-2
CASTPGLAGSEQFF TGTGCCAGCACCCCAGGACTAGCGGGATCTGAGCAGTTCTTC TRBV7-2 TRBD2 . TRBJ2-1
CAWSGRRAVGYTF TGTGCCTGGAGTGGCAGGAGGGCGGTTGGCTACACCTTC TRBV30 . . TRBJ1-2
CASSFPISGNTIYF TGTGCCAGCAGCTTCCCGATCTCTGGAAACACCATATATTTT TRBV7-2 . . TRBJ1-3
CASSDGDQPQHF TGTGCCAGCAGTGACGGGGATCAGCCCCAGCATTTT TRBV6-5 . . TRBJ1-5
CASSQEGHLILF TGCGCCAGCAGCCAAGAGGGGCACCTGATTCTGTTC TRBV4-1 . . TRBJ2-7
CASSPNQGYGYTF TGTGCCAGCTCACCCAATCAGGGTTATGGCTACACCTTC TRBV18 . once TRBJ1-2
CASGGGLIYGYTF TGTGCCAGCGGTGGGGGACTGATCTATGGCTACACCTTC TRBV6-6 . . TRBJ1-2
CASREPGANYGYTF TGCGCCAGCCGAGAGCCAGGAGCTAACTATGGCTACACCTTC TRBV5-1 . . TRBJ1-2
CASSPTRSGSTDTQYF TGCGCCAGCAGCCCCACTCGTAGCGGAAGCACAGATACGCAGTATTTT TRBV4-1 . . TRBJ2-3
CASSWTGGFYEQYF TGTGCCAGCAGCTGGACAGGGGGTTTCTACGAGCAGTACTTC TRBV5-5 TRBD1 . TRBJ2-7
CASSPTTWGGETQYF TGTGCCAGCAGTCCAACCACCTGGGGGGGAGAGACCCAGTACTTC TRBV5-4 TRBD2 . TRBJ2-5
CASSVEGGGILTQYF TGTGCCAGCAGTGTCGAGGGCGGGGGAATTTTGACCCAGTACTTC TRBV6-1 TRBD2 . TRBJ2-5
CASSATGGEQYF TGTGCCAGCAGCGCCACAGGAGGCGAGCAGTACTTC TRBV7-2 . once TRBJ2-7
CASSFLQGNSPLHF TGTGCCAGCAGCTTTTTACAGGGTAATTCACCCCTCCACTTT TRBV7-2 . . TRBJ1-6
CAWKKRAPGELFF TGTGCCTGGAAAAAGAGGGCCCCCGGGGAGCTGTTTTTT TRBV30 . . TRBJ2-2
CASSGGTLNTGELFF TGTGCCAGCAGTGGCGGGACACTGAACACCGGGGAGCTGTTTTTT TRBV6-1 . once TRBJ2-2
CASSRLLAGVSSEQFF TGTGCCAGCAGCCGGTTACTAGCGGGAGTTTCCAGTGAGCAGTTCTTC TRBV5-4 TRBD2 . TRBJ2-1
CASSPGNSGANVLTF TGTGCCAGCAGTCCAGGGAACTCTGGGGCCAACGTCCTGACTTTC TRBV28 . few TRBJ2-6
CASSTKGWIDNEQFF TGTGCCAGCAGTACCAAGGGATGGATCGACAATGAGCAGTTCTTC TRBV6-1 . . TRBJ2-1
CASSPKQGTLNTGELFF TGTGCCAGCTCACCAAAACAGGGGACCCTGAACACCGGGGAGCTGTTTTTT TRBV18 TRBD1 . TRBJ2-2
CASSLETGGKHYEQYF TGTGCCAGCAGCTTGGAGACAGGGGGAAAACACTACGAGCAGTACTTC TRBV5-6 TRBD1 . TRBJ2-7
CASSLPPPEGNYGYTF TGTGCCAGCAGCCTCCCCCCCCCAGAGGGAAACTATGGCTACACCTTC TRBV11-2 . . TRBJ1-2
CASSLPGGSGGPSGYTF TGTGCCAGCAGCTTACCGGGTGGGTCGGGGGGCCCTAGTGGCTACACCTTC TRBV7-9 . . TRBJ1-2
CASSSDRPTDTQYF TGTGCCAGCAGCTCGGACAGGCCCACAGATACGCAGTATTTT TRBV5-4 TRBD1 . TRBJ2-3
CASRTDSYEQYF TGTGCCAGCAGGACGGACTCCTACGAGCAGTACTTC TRBV6-1 . . TRBJ2-7
CALREGTEAFF TGTGCCCTCAGGGAGGGCACTGAAGCTTTCTTT TRBV28 . . TRBJ1-1
CASREQGRQETQYF TGTGCCAGCAGGGAGCAGGGAAGACAAGAGACCCAGTACTTC TRBV6-1 . . TRBJ2-5
CATRRDYSHEQYF TGTGCCACGCGCCGGGACTACTCCCACGAGCAGTACTTC TRBV19 TRBD2 . TRBJ2-7
CASSKSSRDRGWTEAFF TGTGCCAGCAGCAAATCCTCTAGGGACAGGGGTTGGACTGAAGCTTTCTTT TRBV21-1 . . TRBJ1-1
CASSNPRDSFYEQYF TGTGCCAGTTCCAACCCGCGGGACAGCTTCTACGAGCAGTACTTC TRBV25-1 . . TRBJ2-7
CASSLYQGPQETQYF TGTGCCAGCAGCTTATATCAGGGGCCCCAAGAGACCCAGTACTTC TRBV7-2 . . TRBJ2-5
CATGQGLYEQYF TGTGCCACGGGGCAGGGGCTCTACGAGCAGTACTTC TRBV6-1 . once TRBJ2-7
CASSLGASGRPTDTQYF TGTGCCAGCAGCTTAGGGGCTAGCGGGAGGCCCACAGATACGCAGTATTTT TRBV7-2 TRBD2 . TRBJ2-3
CAWSVETEAFF TGTGCCTGGAGTGTTGAGACTGAAGCTTTCTTT TRBV30 . . TRBJ1-1
CAWGVDGGLRSPLHF TGTGCCTGGGGCGTAGATGGGGGATTGAGGTCACCCCTCCACTTT TRBV30 . . TRBJ1-6
CASSPTGKETQYF TGTGCCAGCAGCCCTACAGGGAAAGAGACCCAGTACTTC TRBV6-5 . once TRBJ2-5
CASSLGATGLFGQYF TGTGCCAGCAGTTTAGGGGCAACTGGCTTGTTCGGGCAGTACTTC TRBV28 . . TRBJ2-7
CASSLGQFAYNEQFF TGTGCCAGCAGCTTGGGTCAATTTGCCTACAATGAGCAGTTCTTC TRBV5-4 . . TRBJ2-1